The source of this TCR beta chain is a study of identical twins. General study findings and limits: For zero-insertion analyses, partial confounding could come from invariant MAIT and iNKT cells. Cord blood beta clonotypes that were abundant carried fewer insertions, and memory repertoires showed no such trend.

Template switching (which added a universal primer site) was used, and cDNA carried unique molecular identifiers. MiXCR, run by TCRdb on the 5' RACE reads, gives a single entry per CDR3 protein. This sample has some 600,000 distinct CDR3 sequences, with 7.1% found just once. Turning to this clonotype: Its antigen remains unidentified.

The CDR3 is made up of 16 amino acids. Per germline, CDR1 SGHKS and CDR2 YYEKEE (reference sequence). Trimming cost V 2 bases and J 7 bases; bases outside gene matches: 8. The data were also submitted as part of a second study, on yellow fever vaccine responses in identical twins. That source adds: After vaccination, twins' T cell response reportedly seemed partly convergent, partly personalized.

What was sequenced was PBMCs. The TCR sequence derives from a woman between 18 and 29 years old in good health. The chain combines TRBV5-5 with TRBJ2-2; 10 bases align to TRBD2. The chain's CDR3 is CASSLRLAGRVGELFF. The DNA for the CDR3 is TGTGCCAGCAGCTTACGACTAGCGGGTCGGGTCGGGGAGCTGTTTTTT.